This T cell receptor (beta chain) was found in a study of CD8+ T cells in alopecia areata. The sample holds a few counts of this clone. Per the germline V gene, CDR1 is SGHRS and CDR2 is YFSETQ. Trimming took off 1 base at V and 3 bases at J, with 11 bases between the two ends. The CDR3 has 15 residues. Indicated treatment: oral pan-JAK inhibitor, 5-10 mg twice daily. RNA, once extracted, was reverse transcribed into cDNA for use as the sequencing template. Sequencing used immunoSEQ multiplex PCR; TCRdb keeps in-frame clones, though not all of them. The table lists about 270,000 clones, approximately 60% of them singletons.

This TCR was recovered from a human donor with alopecia areata. Sequences were derived from CD4+ T cells sorted from blood, sampled at approximately week 51, from a patient treated with tofacitinib. This chain connects TRBV5-1 to TRBJ1-5; perhaps TRBD1 as D (5 bases). The CDR3 nucleotides are TGCGCCAGCAGCTTGAACTCAGGGCACAATCAGCCCCAGCATTTT. This sequence encodes CASSLNSGHNQPQHF.